A single sample gave rise to the 4 T cell receptor beta chains below, sequenced in a study of Graves' ophthalmopathy and Graves' hyperthyroidism. The study amplified TCR beta CDR3 regions using RNA transcripts. The authors performed first-round RT-PCR with HTBI primers and then a second-round multiplex PCR. TCRdb ran MiXCR on the multiplex PCR reads and lists one entry per CDR3 protein. The profile shows more than 550,000 distinct CDR3 sequences, 35% to 50% of them singletons. The specimen was peripheral blood. The receptors were gathered from an adult man with Graves' ophthalmopathy.

There are many counts of this clonotype. This chain connects TRBV10-3 to TRBJ2-7; 7 bases line up with TRBD1. V lost 5 bases to trimming and J lost 4 bases; unmatched junction nucleotides: 8. From germline, CDR1 is ENHRY and CDR2 SYGVKD. The CDR3 consists of 14 residues. CDR3 nucleotides: TGTGCCATCAGTTCCGGGACAGCAGGGTACGAGCAGTACTTC. This gives the protein CAISSGTAGYEQYF.

This clonotype has ten or more counts. The rearrangement uses TRBV7-2 and TRBJ1-1; D uncertain. CDR1 is SGHTA, CDR2 FQGNSA, per germline. The CDR3 spans 13 residues. Trimming shortened V by 6 bases and J by 3 bases, and 11 bases separated the two germline ends. The CDR3 loop reads CASSPVSDTEAFF. CDR3 in DNA: TGTGCCAGCAGTCCCGTCTCAGACACTGAAGCTTTCTTT. The variable domain in full, completed from reference TRBV7-2 and TRBJ1-1, reads GAGVSQSPSNKVTEKGKDVELRCDPISGHTALYWYRQSLGQGLEFLIYFQGNSAPDKSGLPSDRFSAERTGGSVSTLTIQRTQQEDSAVYLCASSPVSDTEAFFGQGTRLTVV.

The table lists this clonotype with many counts. The J gene is TRBJ1-2, the V gene TRBV19; TRBD1 matches at 9 bases. Germline CDR1 is LNHDA and CDR2 is SQIVND (reference sequence). CDR3 length equals 19 residues. V trimming: 3 bases; J trimming: 0 bases; junction bases outside the gene matches: 14. The CDR3 protein is CASSIFGSVGTGPNYGYTF. In DNA form, the CDR3 reads TGTGCCAGTAGTATTTTCGGTTCCGTCGGGACAGGGCCTAACTATGGCTACACCTTC.

This rearrangement joins TRBV10-3 to TRBJ2-7; 14 bases are a match to TRBD2. J lost 6 bases, V lost 6 bases, and 7 bases had no gene match. The length of the CDR3 is 15 residues. Germline CDR1 and CDR2: ENHRY and SYGVKD. This chain's CDR3 is CAISGQGLAGVEQYF. Written as DNA, the CDR3 is TGTGCCATCAGCGGACAGGGACTAGCGGGAGTCGAGCAGTACTTC.